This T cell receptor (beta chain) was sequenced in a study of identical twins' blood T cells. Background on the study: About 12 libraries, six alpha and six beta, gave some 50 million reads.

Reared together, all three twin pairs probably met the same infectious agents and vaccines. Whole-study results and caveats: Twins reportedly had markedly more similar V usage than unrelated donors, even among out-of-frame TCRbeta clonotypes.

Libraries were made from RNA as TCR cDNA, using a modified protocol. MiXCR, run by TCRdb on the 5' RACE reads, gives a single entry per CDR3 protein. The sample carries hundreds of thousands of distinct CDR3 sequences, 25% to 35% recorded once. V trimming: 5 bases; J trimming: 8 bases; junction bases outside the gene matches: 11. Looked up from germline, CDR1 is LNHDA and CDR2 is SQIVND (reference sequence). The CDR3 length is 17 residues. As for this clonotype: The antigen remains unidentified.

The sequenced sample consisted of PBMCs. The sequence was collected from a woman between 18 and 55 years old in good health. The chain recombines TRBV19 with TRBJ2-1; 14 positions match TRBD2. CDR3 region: CASSPGLAGAFGDEQFF. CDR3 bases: TGTGCCAGTAGTCCGGGACTAGCGGGGGCCTTCGGGGATGAGCAGTTCTTC. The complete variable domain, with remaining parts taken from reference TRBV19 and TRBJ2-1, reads DGGITQSPKYLFRKEGQNVTLSCEQNLNHDAMYWYRQDPGQGLRLIYYSQIVNDFQKGDIAEGYSVSREKKESFPLTVTSAQKNPTAFYLCASSPGLAGAFGDEQFFGPGTRLTVL.